This T cell receptor (beta chain) was profiled in a study of technical replicates of blood from a few donors. Profiling relied on immunoSEQ multiplex PCR, and the TCRdb table lists in-frame clones only, not all of them. The sample has tens of thousands of clones, 93% seen once; the top ten hold roughly 0.23%. V was cut by 2 bases and J by 3 bases, with 8 bases left in between. This CDR3 comprises 13 residues. Germline V gene lookup returns CDR1 MNHEY and CDR2 SVGAGI. The sample taken for sequencing was T cells isolated from PBMCs. V usage is TRBV6-5 and J usage is TRBJ2-7; weak D call: TRBD1 (6 bases). This sequence originates from a human donor in good health. The CDR3 nucleotides read TGTGCCAGCAGTTACGGGGGCGACTACGAGCAGTACTTC. This gives the protein CASSYGGDYEQYF.